The TCR beta chain under discussion was sequenced for a study of T cells in Graves' hyperthyroidism and ophthalmopathy. Study observations and caveats: Separation of ophthalmopathy from stable hyperthyroidism was achieved by a 13 V-J model. Among thyroid clonotypes expanded above 0.001, most also appeared in blood.

Among ophthalmopathy patients, the Clinical Activity Score reached at least 3, the NOSPECS grade reached at least 4, and duration remained under 3 months. Patients showing uncontrolled infection, other autoimmune disease, pregnancy or lactation were ineligible. This clonotype was counted ten times or more. Its antigen is still unknown. Amplified regions were TCR beta CDR3 sequences from RNA transcripts. Carried out on the TCR CDR3, a first-round RT-PCR used the HTBI primer set. Each CDR3 protein is one row after TCRdb ran MiXCR on the multiplex PCR reads. Among fewer than 750,000 distinct CDR3 sequences listed, roughly 15% were seen once. CDR1 is SGHAT, CDR2 FQNNGV, per germline. The CDR3 totals 13 residues. V shed 5 bases and J shed 4 bases, with 9 bases lying between them.

Sequencing used blood. V usage is TRBV11-2 and J usage is TRBJ2-1; tentative D call: TRBD2 (6 bases). This clonotype was obtained from a woman in her 50s with Graves' ophthalmopathy. The chain's CDR3 is CASSRSGYNEQFF. DNA of the CDR3: TGTGCCAGCAGCCGTAGCGGATACAATGAGCAGTTCTTC. The complete variable domain, with remaining parts taken from reference TRBV11-2 and TRBJ2-1, reads EAGVAQSPRYKIIEKRQSVAFWCNPISGHATLYWYQQILGQGPKLLIQFQNNGVVDDSQLPKDRFSAERLKGVDSTLKIQPAKLEDSAVYLCASSRSGYNEQFFGPGTRLTVL.